This T cell receptor (beta chain) comes out of a study of T cell responses to AZD1222 COVID-19 vaccine. About this clone: Its specificity is unknown.

Study conclusions and caveats: Nearly half of spike-specific TCRs reportedly target variant regions that are unmutated in the B.1.351 and B.1.1.7 variants.

The method was immunoSEQ multiplex PCR; TCRdb's version includes in-frame clones alone and lacks a portion of them. Of 150,000 to 160,000 clones detected, 90% to 95% appear once; the ten largest clones hold roughly 1.6%. The sequencing here drew on peripheral blood, taken 28 days after the second AZD1222 dose. The receptor's source is an adult who received the AZD1222 COVID-19 vaccine.

CDR3 protein: CASSRDRGYGNTIYF. CDR3 DNA: TGTGCCAGCAGTCGAGACAGGGGATACGGAAACACCATATATTTT. The J gene is TRBJ1-3, the V gene TRBV6-5; 8 positions match TRBD1. The CDR3 is 15 residues long. Per germline, CDR1 MNHEY and CDR2 SVGAGI. J was trimmed by 4 bases and V by 5 bases; bases with no gene match: 7.